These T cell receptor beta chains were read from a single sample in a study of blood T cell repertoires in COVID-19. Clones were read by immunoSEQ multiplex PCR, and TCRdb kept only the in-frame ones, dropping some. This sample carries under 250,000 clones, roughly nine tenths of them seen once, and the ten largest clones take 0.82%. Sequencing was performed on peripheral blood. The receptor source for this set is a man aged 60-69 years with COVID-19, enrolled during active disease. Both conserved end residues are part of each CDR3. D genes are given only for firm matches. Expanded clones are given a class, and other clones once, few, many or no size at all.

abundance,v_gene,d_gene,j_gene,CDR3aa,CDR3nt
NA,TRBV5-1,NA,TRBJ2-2,CASSLGTGNTGELFF,TGCGCCAGCAGCTTGGGGACGGGAAACACCGGGGAGCTGTTTTTT
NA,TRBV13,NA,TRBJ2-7,CASGWAIGSYEQYF,TGTGCCAGCGGTTGGGCTATCGGGAGTTACGAGCAGTACTTC
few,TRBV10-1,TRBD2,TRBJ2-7,CASSAGTSGFSEQYF,TGCGCCAGCAGCGCCGGGACTAGCGGGTTCTCCGAGCAGTACTTC
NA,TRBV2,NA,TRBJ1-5,CASSGGGEVQPQHF,TGTGCCAGCAGTGGGGGAGGGGAAGTTCAGCCCCAGCATTTT
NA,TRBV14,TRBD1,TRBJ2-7,CASSPPGQGYEQYF,TGTGCCAGCAGCCCTCCAGGACAGGGATACGAGCAGTACTTC
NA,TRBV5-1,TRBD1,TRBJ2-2,CASSLAGARGTGELFF,TGCGCCAGCAGCTTGGCCGGGGCCAGGGGGACCGGGGAGCTGTTTTTT
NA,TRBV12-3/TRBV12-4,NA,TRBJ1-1,CASSRSGVGEAFF,TGTGCCAGCAGCCGAAGCGGGGTGGGTGAAGCTTTCTTT
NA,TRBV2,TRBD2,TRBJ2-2,CASSETSGIPGELFF,TGTGCCAGCAGTGAGACTAGCGGGATCCCAGGGGAGCTGTTTTTT
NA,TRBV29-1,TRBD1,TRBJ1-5,CSVTGVSGQPQHF,TGCAGCGTAACAGGGGTTTCAGGTCAGCCCCAGCATTTT
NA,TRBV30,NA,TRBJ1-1,CAWSPLSRGAFF,TGTGCCTGGAGCCCCCTCTCGAGAGGCGCTTTCTTT
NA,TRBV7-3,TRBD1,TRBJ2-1,CASSPDRATYNEQFF,TGTGCCAGCAGTCCCGACAGGGCCACCTACAATGAGCAGTTCTTC
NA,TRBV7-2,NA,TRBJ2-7,CASSFDRSSSYEQYF,TGTGCCAGCAGCTTTGACAGGTCGAGCTCCTACGAGCAGTACTTC
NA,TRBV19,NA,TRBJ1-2,CASRDSNYGYTF,TGTGCCAGTAGGGACAGTAACTATGGCTACACCTTC
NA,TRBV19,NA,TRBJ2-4,CASSITVGIQYF,TGTGCCAGTAGTATCACAGTGGGCATTCAGTACTTC
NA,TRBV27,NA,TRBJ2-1,CASSLWEPRGEQFF,TGTGCCAGCAGTTTATGGGAGCCCCGCGGTGAGCAGTTCTTC
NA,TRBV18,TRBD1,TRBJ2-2,CASSPMTGWDTGELFF,TGTGCCAGCTCACCCATGACAGGGTGGGACACCGGGGAGCTGTTTTTT
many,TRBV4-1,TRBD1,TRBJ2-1,CASSQERTSQGNEQFF,TGCGCCAGCAGCCAAGAACGGACATCACAGGGGAATGAGCAGTTCTTC